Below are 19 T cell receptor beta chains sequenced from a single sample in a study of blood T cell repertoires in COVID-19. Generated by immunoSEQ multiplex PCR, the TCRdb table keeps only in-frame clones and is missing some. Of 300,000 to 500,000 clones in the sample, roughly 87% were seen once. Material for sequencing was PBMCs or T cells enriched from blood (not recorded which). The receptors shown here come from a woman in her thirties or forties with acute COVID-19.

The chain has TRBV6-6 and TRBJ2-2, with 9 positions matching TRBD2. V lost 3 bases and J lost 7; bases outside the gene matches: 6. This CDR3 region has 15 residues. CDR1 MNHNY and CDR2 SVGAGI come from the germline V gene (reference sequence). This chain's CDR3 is CASSYGGGAVGELFF. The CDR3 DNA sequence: TGTGCCAGCAGTTATGGCGGGGGGGCCGTCGGGGAGCTGTTTTTT.

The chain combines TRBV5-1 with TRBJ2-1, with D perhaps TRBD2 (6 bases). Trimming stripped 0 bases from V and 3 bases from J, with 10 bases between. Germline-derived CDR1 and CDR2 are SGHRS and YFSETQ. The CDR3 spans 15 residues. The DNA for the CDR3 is TGCGCCAGCAGCTTGGGACCGGAGGGCTACAATGAGCAGTTCTTC. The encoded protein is CASSLGPEGYNEQFF.

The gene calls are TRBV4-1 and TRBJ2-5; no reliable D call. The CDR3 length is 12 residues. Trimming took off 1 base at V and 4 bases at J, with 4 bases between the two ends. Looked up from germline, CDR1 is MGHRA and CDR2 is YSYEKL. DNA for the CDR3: TGCGCCAGCAGCCAAGTGAGAGAGACCCAGTACTTC. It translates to CASSQVRETQYF.

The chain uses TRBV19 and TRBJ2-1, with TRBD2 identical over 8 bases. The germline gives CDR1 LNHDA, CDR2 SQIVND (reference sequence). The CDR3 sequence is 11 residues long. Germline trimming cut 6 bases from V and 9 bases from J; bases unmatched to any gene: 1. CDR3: CASSRGGEQFF. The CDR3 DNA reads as TGTGCCAGTAGCCGGGGGGGTGAGCAGTTCTTC.

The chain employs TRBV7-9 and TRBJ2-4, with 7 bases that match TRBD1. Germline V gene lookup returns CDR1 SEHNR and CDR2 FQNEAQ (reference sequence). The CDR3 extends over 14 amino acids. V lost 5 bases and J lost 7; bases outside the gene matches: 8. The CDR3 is CASSIRDSMNIQYF. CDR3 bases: TGTGCCAGCAGCATCAGGGACAGTATGAACATTCAGTACTTC.

CDR3 DNA sequence: TGTGCCAGCAGCCAAGGTCTTGGCTACACCTTC. Its translation: CASSQGLGYTF. V and J are TRBV4-2 and TRBJ1-2; no definite D call. The germline gives CDR1 LGHNA, CDR2 YNFKEQ. The CDR3 has 11 amino acids. The germline V and J ends were trimmed by 1 base and 7 bases, with 4 bases remaining between them.

The CDR3 protein is CARSELGGTGELFF. CDR3 nucleotides: TGTGCCCGTAGTGAACTAGGCGGCACCGGGGAGCTGTTTTTT. J is TRBJ2-2 and V is TRBV30; the D gene is possibly TRBD2 (5 bases). The germline V gene encodes CDR1 GTSNPN and CDR2 SVGIG (reference sequence). V shed 8 bases and J shed 4 bases, with 17 bases lying between them. The CDR3 sequence is 14 residues long.

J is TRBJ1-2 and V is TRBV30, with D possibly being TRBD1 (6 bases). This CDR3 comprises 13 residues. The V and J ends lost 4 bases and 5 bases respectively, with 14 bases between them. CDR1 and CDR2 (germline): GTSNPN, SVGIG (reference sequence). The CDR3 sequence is CAWNTLTGYGYTF. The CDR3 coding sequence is TGTGCCTGGAATACTCTAACAGGGTATGGCTACACCTTC.

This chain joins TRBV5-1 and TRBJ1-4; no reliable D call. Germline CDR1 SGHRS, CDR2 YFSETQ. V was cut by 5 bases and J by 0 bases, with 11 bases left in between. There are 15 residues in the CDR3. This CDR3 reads CASSLKIATNEKLFF. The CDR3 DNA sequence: TGCGCCAGCAGTTTGAAAATAGCAACTAATGAAAAACTGTTTTTT.

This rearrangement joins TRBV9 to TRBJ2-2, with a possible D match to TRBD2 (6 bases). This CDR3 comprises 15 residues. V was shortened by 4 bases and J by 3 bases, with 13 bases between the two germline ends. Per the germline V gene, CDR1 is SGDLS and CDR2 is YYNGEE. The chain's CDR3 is CASSPRTTHTGELFF. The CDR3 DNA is TGTGCCAGCAGCCCCCGGACTACCCACACCGGGGAGCTGTTTTTT.

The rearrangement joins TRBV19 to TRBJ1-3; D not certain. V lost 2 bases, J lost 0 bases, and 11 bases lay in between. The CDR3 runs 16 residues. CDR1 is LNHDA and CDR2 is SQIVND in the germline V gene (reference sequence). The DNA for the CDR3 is TGTGCCAGTAGTATATGGGAGGTCTTCTCTGGAAACACCATATATTTT. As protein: CASSIWEVFSGNTIYF. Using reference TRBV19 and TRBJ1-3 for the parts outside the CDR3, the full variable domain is DGGITQSPKYLFRKEGQNVTLSCEQNLNHDAMYWYRQDPGQGLRLIYYSQIVNDFQKGDIAEGYSVSREKKESFPLTVTSAQKNPTAFYLCASSIWEVFSGNTIYFGEGSWLTVV.

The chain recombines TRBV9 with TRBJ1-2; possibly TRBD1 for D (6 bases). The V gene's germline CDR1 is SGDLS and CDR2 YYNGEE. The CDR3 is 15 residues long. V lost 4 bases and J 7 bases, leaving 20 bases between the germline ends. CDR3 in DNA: TGTGCCAGCAGCACCCAGCCCGGGACACAGAGTGGCTACACCTTC. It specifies CASSTQPGTQSGYTF. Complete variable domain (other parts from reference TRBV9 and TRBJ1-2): DSGVTQTPKHLITATGQRVTLRCSPRSGDLSVYWYQQSLDQGLQFLIQYYNGEERAKGNILERFSAQQFPDLHSELNLSSLELGDSALYFCASSTQPGTQSGYTFGSGTRLTVV.

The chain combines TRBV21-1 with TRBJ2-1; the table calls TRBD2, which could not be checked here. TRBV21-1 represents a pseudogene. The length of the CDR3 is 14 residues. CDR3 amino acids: CASIYGTSHDEQFF. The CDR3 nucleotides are TGTGCCAGCATTTATGGGACTAGTCACGATGAGCAGTTCTTC.

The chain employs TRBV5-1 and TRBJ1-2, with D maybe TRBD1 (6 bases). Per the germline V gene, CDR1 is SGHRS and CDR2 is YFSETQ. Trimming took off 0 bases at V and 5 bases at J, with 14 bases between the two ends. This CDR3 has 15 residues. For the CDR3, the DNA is TGCGCCAGCAGCTTGGATGGGGGCAGTGGGTATGGCTACACCTTC. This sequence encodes CASSLDGGSGYGYTF.

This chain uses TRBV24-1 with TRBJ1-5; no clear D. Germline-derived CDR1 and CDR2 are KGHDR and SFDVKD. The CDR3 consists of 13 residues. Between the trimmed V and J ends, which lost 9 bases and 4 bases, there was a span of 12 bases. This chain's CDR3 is CATPRRGNQPQHF. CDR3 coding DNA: TGTGCCACCCCTAGACGGGGTAATCAGCCCCAGCATTTT.

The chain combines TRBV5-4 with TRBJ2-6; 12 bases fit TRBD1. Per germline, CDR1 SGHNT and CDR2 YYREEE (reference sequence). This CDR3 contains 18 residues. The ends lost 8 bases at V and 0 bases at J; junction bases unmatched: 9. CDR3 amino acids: CASNSPGQGASGANVLTF. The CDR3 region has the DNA TGTGCCAGTAACTCTCCGGGACAGGGGGCCTCTGGGGCCAACGTCCTGACTTTC.

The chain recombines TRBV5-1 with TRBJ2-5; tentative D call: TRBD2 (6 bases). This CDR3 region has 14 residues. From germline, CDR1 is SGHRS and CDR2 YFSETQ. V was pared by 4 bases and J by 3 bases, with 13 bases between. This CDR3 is CASSPISGKETQYF. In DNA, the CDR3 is TGCGCCAGCAGCCCTATTAGCGGCAAAGAGACCCAGTACTTC.

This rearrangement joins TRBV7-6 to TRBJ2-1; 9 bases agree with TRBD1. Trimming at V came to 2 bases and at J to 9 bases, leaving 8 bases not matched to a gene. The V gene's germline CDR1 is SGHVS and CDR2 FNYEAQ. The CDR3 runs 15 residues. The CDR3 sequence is CASSLPPGTGTEQFF. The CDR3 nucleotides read TGTGCCAGCAGCTTACCACCCGGGACAGGGACTGAGCAGTTCTTC.

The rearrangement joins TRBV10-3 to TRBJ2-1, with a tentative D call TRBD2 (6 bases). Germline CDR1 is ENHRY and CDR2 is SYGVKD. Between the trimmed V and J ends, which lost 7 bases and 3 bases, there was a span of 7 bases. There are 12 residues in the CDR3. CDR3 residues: CAIMRGYNEQFF. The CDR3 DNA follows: TGTGCCATCATGCGGGGCTACAATGAGCAGTTCTTC.